This T cell receptor (beta chain) was found in a study of blood T cell repertoires in COVID-19. Adults between roughly 18 and 90 years of age took part from about 24 US areas. The V gene's germline CDR1 is MNHEY and CDR2 SMNVEV (reference sequence). Unmatched junction bases numbered 5, after V lost 6 bases and J lost 3 bases. This CDR3 spans 13 amino acids. Clones were read by immunoSEQ multiplex PCR, and TCRdb kept only the in-frame ones, dropping some. The top ten hold around 18% of the sample, which has 150,000 to 200,000 clones, approximately 77% seen once. This chain uses TRBV27 with TRBJ2-7; 7 bases are a match to TRBD1. The material sequenced was PBMCs or T cells enriched from blood (not recorded which). This TCR was sampled from a man in his 60s who had recovered from COVID-19. CDR3 coding DNA: TGTGCCAGCAGAAGACAGGGAGACTACGAGCAGTACTTC. Amino acids: CASRRQGDYEQYF.